Listed below are T cell receptor beta chains from one sample, sequenced in a study of shared clonotypes between healthy human individuals. Libraries were prepared by immunoSEQ multiplex PCR; TCRdb keeps only in-frame clonotypes and omits some of them. The table includes about 2.4 million clones, roughly 93% detected once. The sequenced material came from naive CD4+ T cells from PBMCs. These receptors all come from a man younger than 35 in good health. Some clones in this sample may be carry-over from other donors' samples. CDR3s include the opening cysteine and the closing phenylalanine or tryptophan. A D gene is named only where the DNA matches it firmly. The listing skips clone size in some rows; elsewhere it reads once, few, many or a size class.

-	TRBV7-3	TRBJ2-3	-	CASSFAGGEVLDTQYF	TGTGCCAGCAGCTTCGCTGGGGGAGAGGTATTGGATACGCAGTATTTT
-	TRBV7-8	TRBJ2-7	-	CASSLARGYEQYF	TGTGCCAGCAGCTTAGCTAGGGGCTACGAGCAGTACTTC
-	TRBV29-1	TRBJ2-7	-	CSVEVEGYEQYF	TGCAGCGTTGAAGTCGAGGGATACGAGCAGTACTTC
-	TRBV7-2	TRBJ1-1	-	CASSLEGFTEAFF	TGTGCCAGCAGCTTAGAAGGGTTCACTGAAGCTTTCTTT
TRBD2	TRBV7-8	TRBJ2-5	-	CASSQTGTSKQETQYF	TGTGCCAGCAGCCAGACCGGGACTAGCAAACAAGAGACCCAGTACTTC
-	TRBV7-2	TRBJ2-7	-	CASSLIFSGNEQYF	TGTGCCAGCAGCTTAATTTTCTCCGGAAACGAGCAGTACTTC
TRBD2	TRBV4-1	TRBJ2-1	-	CASSQVRVLAGVNEQFF	TGCGCCAGCAGCCAGGTCCGGGTACTAGCGGGAGTCAATGAGCAGTTCTTC
TRBD1	TRBV10-3	TRBJ1-1	once	CAIKRDRQGEVDAFF	TGTGCCATCAAGCGGGACAGGCAGGGGGAAGTCGACGCTTTCTTT
-	TRBV11-2	TRBJ1-3	-	CASSLGQLSGNTIYF	TGTGCCAGCAGCTTAGGACAGCTCTCTGGAAACACCATATATTTT
-	TRBV5-1	TRBJ1-5	-	CASSLFSGENQPQHF	TGCGCCAGCAGCTTGTTTTCGGGGGAGAATCAGCCCCAGCATTTT
-	TRBV28	TRBJ2-1	-	CASSWRSYNEQFF	TGTGCCAGCAGTTGGCGTTCCTACAATGAGCAGTTCTTC
TRBD1	TRBV5-1	TRBJ1-1	-	CASSTTGPTEAFF	TGCGCCAGCAGCACGACAGGGCCCACTGAAGCTTTCTTT
TRBD1	TRBV10-3	TRBJ1-2	-	CAISASGQGAYGYTF	TGTGCCATCAGTGCCTCGGGGCAGGGGGCCTATGGCTACACCTTC
-	TRBV2	TRBJ1-4	-	CASSDRTGNEKLFF	TGTGCCAGCAGTGACCGTACGGGTAATGAAAAACTGTTTTTT
-	TRBV27	TRBJ1-4	-	CASSRRGGEKLFF	TGTGCCAGCAGTAGGAGGGGGGGTGAAAAACTGTTTTTT
-	TRBV7-8	TRBJ2-7	-	CASSLAGDEQYF	TGTGCCAGCAGCCTTGCGGGTGACGAGCAGTACTTC
-	TRBV10-1	TRBJ2-1	-	CASSMDSEQFF	TGCGCCAGCAGCATGGATAGCGAGCAGTTCTTC
-	TRBV28	TRBJ2-1	-	CASSLSGNEQFF	TGTGCCAGCAGTTTATCTGGGAATGAGCAGTTCTTC
TRBD1	TRBV2	TRBJ2-5	once	CASSGGQGETQYF	TGTGCCAGCAGTGGGGGACAGGGAGAGACCCAGTACTTC
-	TRBV5-5	TRBJ2-7	-	CASSPERFVATEQYF	TGTGCCAGCAGCCCCGAAAGGTTCGTAGCTACCGAGCAGTACTTC
TRBD2	TRBV10-1	TRBJ2-1	-	CASSRVTGGGEQFF	TGCGCCAGCAGTCGGGTGACGGGAGGGGGGGAGCAGTTCTTC
TRBD1	TRBV5-1	TRBJ2-7	-	CASSSGKVGQGNLEEQYF	TGCGCCAGCAGCTCCGGAAAAGTCGGACAGGGGAACCTCGAGGAGCAGTACTTC
TRBD2	TRBV4-2	TRBJ2-2	-	CASSQDPGGTGNTGELFF	TGTGCCAGCAGCCAAGACCCGGGAGGGACGGGTAACACCGGGGAGCTGTTTTTT
-	TRBV28	TRBJ1-5	-	CASSPGGSLYSNQPQHF	TGTGCCAGCAGCCCCGGGGGATCCCTTTATAGCAATCAGCCCCAGCATTTT
-	TRBV28	TRBJ1-4	few	CASRGQDEKLFF	TGTGCCAGCAGGGGGCAGGATGAAAAACTGTTTTTT
TRBD1	TRBV27	TRBJ2-7	-	CASSLGDRGSYEQYF	TGTGCCAGCAGTTTAGGGGACAGGGGCTCCTACGAGCAGTACTTC
TRBD1	TRBV5-1	TRBJ2-3	once	CASSRGDRGLTDTQYF	TGCGCCAGCAGCAGAGGGGACAGGGGGTTAACAGATACGCAGTATTTT
TRBD1	TRBV30	TRBJ1-1	-	CAWSPGRTGLTEAFF	TGTGCCTGGAGTCCGGGCCGGACAGGTCTGACTGAAGCTTTCTTT
-	TRBV5-6	TRBJ2-5	-	CASSTSGRTQETQYF	TGTGCCAGCAGCACCTCTGGGCGGACCCAAGAGACCCAGTACTTC
TRBD2	TRBV11-2	TRBJ2-7	-	CASSSLAVNYEQYF	TGTGCCAGCAGCTCCCTAGCGGTTAACTACGAGCAGTACTTC
-	TRBV5-1	TRBJ2-1	once	CASSLLGQSYNEQFF	TGCGCCAGCAGCTTGCTCGGACAGAGCTACAATGAGCAGTTCTTC
-	TRBV5-1	TRBJ1-1	-	CASSQSQGTEAFF	TGCGCCAGCAGCCAGTCGCAGGGTACTGAAGCTTTCTTT
-	TRBV7-8	TRBJ2-1	-	CASSLAGALVGPYNEQFF	TGTGCCAGCAGCTTAGCGGGGGCGCTCGTGGGCCCGTACAATGAGCAGTTCTTC
-	TRBV7-6	TRBJ2-7	-	CASSLSPRGAAHEQYF	TGTGCCAGCAGCTTATCTCCCCGGGGGGCGGCCCACGAGCAGTACTTC
TRBD2	TRBV6-1	TRBJ2-1	-	CASSERSAGGKNEQFF	TGTGCCAGCAGTGAACGGTCAGCGGGAGGCAAAAATGAGCAGTTCTTC
-	TRBV10-3	TRBJ1-2	-	CAISRQEGSYGYTF	TGTGCCATCAGTCGACAGGAAGGTAGCTATGGCTACACCTTC
-	TRBV18	TRBJ2-2	-	CASSPRTGELFF	TGTGCCAGCTCACCCCGGACCGGGGAGCTGTTTTTT
TRBD1	TRBV28	TRBJ1-2	once	CASSPSGGQGYGYTF	TGTGCCAGCAGTCCCTCCGGGGGACAGGGGTATGGCTACACCTTC
TRBD2	TRBV5-6	TRBJ2-3	-	CASSSYGLAESNTQYF	TGTGCCAGCAGCTCCTACGGACTAGCCGAGTCCAATACGCAGTATTTT
-	TRBV6-4	TRBJ1-1	-	CASSDGRLEWAHMNTEAFF	TGTGCCAGCAGTGACGGTCGGCTCGAGTGGGCCCACATGAACACTGAAGCTTTCTTT
TRBD2	TRBV7-3	TRBJ2-3	-	CASSVLAGARDTQYF	TGTGCCAGCAGCGTCCTAGCGGGAGCTAGAGATACGCAGTATTTT
TRBD2	TRBV6-1	TRBJ2-1	-	CASSVSGVTYNEQFF	TGTGCCAGCAGTGTAAGCGGGGTAACCTACAATGAGCAGTTCTTC
-	TRBV4-2	TRBJ1-1	-	CASSQDYRRVNTEAFF	TGTGCCAGCAGCCAGGACTACAGAAGAGTGAACACTGAAGCTTTCTTT
-	TRBV5-1	TRBJ1-1	-	CASSLGGHEAFF	TGCGCCAGCAGCTTGGGTGGACATGAAGCTTTCTTT
-	TRBV7-9	TRBJ1-3	few	CASSFDLSGNTIYF	TGTGCCAGCAGCTTCGACCTCTCTGGAAACACCATATATTTT
TRBD2	TRBV7-8	TRBJ2-1	-	CASSLVAGVYNEQFF	TGTGCCAGCAGCTTAGTAGCGGGAGTCTACAATGAGCAGTTCTTC
-	TRBV9	TRBJ1-1	-	CASSVEGSGTEAFF	TGTGCCAGCAGCGTAGAGGGTTCGGGCACTGAAGCTTTCTTT